This T cell receptor beta chain was captured by sequencing in a study of breast tumors, draining lymph nodes, adjacent tissues. Overall study results and limits: Luminal-like breast cancer showed significantly higher tumor–nontumor repertoire similarity than basal-like. That most tumor T cells come from lymph nodes remained unproven. Most tumor T cells seemingly derive from lymph node, then expand in tumor.

Many counts were recorded for this clonotype. Its target is unknown. After removal of 4 bases from V and 4 bases from J, the junction contained 8 bases not matched to a gene. This CDR3 spans 15 amino acids. Germline V gene sequence: CDR1 MDHEN, CDR2 SYDVKM. MiXCR, applied by TCRdb to the multiplex PCR reads, yields one record per CDR3 protein. Seen here are 150,000 to 200,000 distinct CDR3 sequences, 25% to 40% observed once, and the top ten hold roughly 4%. Breast cancer patients provided tissue from their axillary draining lymph nodes. Sequencing input: axillary lymph node tissue. This chain joins TRBV28 and TRBJ2-5; 8 nucleotides line up with TRBD2. This receptor was obtained from a female donor with breast cancer. Some clones in this sample may be carry-over from other donors' samples. In DNA form, the CDR3 reads TGTGCCAGCAGTTCCCACACGGGGGGGATAGAGACCCAGTACTTC. This encodes CASSSHTGGIETQYF.